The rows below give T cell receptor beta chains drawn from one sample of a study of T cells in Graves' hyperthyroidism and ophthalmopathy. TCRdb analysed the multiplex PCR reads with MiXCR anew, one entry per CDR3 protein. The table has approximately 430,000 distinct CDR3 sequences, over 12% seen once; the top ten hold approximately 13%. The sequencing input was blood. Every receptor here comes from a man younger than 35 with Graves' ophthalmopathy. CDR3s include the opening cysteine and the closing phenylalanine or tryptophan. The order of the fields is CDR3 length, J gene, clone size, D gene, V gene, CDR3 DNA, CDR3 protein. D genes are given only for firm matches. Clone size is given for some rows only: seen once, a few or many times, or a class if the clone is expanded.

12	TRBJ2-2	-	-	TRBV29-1	TGCAGCGTTGAGGACGGCACCGGGGAGCTGTTTTTT	CSVEDGTGELFF
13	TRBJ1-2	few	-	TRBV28	TGTGCCAGCAGTGTTACAGTAAACTATGGCTACACCTTC	CASSVTVNYGYTF
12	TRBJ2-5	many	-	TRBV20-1	TGCAGTGCTAGGGTGGGAGAAGAGACCCAGTACTTC	CSARVGEETQYF
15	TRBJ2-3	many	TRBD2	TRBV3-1	TGTGCCAGCAGCCCGGGACTATTTAGCACAGATACGCAGTATTTT	CASSPGLFSTDTQYF
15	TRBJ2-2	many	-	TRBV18	TGTGCCAGCTCACCAAGCCCATCGAACACCGGGGAGCTGTTTTTT	CASSPSPSNTGELFF
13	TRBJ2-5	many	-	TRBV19	TGTGCCAGTAGCCTCGGGACCGTCCAGACCCAGTACTTC	CASSLGTVQTQYF
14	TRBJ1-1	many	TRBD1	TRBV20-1	TGCAGTGCTAGTAATATACAGGGGGGCACTGAAGCTTTCTTT	CSASNIQGGTEAFF
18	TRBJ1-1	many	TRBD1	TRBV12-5	TGTGCTAGTGGTTTTCGGCCCACCCGGGACAGGCGGAACACTGAAGCTTTCTTT	CASGFRPTRDRRNTEAFF
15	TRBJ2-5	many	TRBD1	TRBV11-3	TGTGCCAGCAGCTTATGGACAGGGGGCGCAGAGACCCAGTACTTC	CASSLWTGGAETQYF
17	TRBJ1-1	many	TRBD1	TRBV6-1	TGTGCCAGCACTTCCGCTATACAGGGGCTAAGGTTCACTGAAGCTTTCTTT	CASTSAIQGLRFTEAFF
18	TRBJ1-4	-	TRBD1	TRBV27	TGTGCCAGCAGTTTACCGCGACAGGGGGTCGCCTCGAATGAAAAACTGTTTTTT	CASSLPRQGVASNEKLFF
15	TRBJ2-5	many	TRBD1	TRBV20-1	TGCAGTGCTAGAGCCTGGGGCAGGGGGCTAGAGACCCAGTACTTC	CSARAWGRGLETQYF
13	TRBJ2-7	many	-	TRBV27	TGTGCCAGCAGTCATAAGCGGGCCTACGAGCAGTACTTC	CASSHKRAYEQYF
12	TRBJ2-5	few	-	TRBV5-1	TGCGCCAGCGGCAGGGAAGGCGAGACCCAGTACTTC	CASGREGETQYF
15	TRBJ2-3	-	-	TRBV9	TGTGCCAGCAGCGCTTGGTCCGTACCAACAGATACGCAGTATTTT	CASSAWSVPTDTQYF
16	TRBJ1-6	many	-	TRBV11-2	TGTGCCAGCAGCTTGCGGGGACTGGGCTATAATTCACCCCTCCACTTT	CASSLRGLGYNSPLHF
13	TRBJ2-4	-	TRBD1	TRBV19	TGTGCCAGTAGTTTTGACAGGGCCGCGATTCAGTACTTC	CASSFDRAAIQYF